The 6 T cell receptor beta chains below all came from one sample that was sequenced in a study of T cell responses to AZD1222 COVID-19 vaccine. Assay used: immunoSEQ multiplex PCR; TCRdb lists only in-frame clones, some missing. The repertoire holds some 120,000 clones, with 88% as singletons. This sample comprised peripheral blood, obtained on day 0 of AZD1222 vaccination. The receptors come from an adult in good health.

The genes are TRBV11-2 and TRBJ1-2; perhaps TRBD1 as D (5 bases). This CDR3 is 15 amino acids long. Trimming pared 0 bases from V and 5 bases from J, leaving 13 bases between. CDR1 and CDR2 (germline): SGHAT, FQNNGV. The CDR3 reads CASSLDMWGFYGYTF. As DNA, the CDR3 is TGTGCCAGCAGCTTAGATATGTGGGGGTTTTATGGCTACACCTTC.

CDR3 residues: CASSSTGTGSPEAFF. The CDR3 nucleotides are TGTGCCAGCAGTTCAACCGGGACAGGGAGTCCTGAAGCTTTCTTT. This chain links TRBV6-2 or TRBV6-3 with TRBJ1-1; 9 bases match TRBD1. Germline V lookup: CDR1 MNHEY, CDR2 SVGEGT. Unmatched junction bases numbered 9, after V lost 4 bases and J lost 6 bases. The CDR3 consists of 15 residues.

The chain links TRBV16 to TRBJ1-5; 7 bases map to TRBD1. CDR1 and CDR2 (germline): KGHSY, FQNENV. This CDR3 has 16 amino acids. V lost 3 bases, J lost 2 bases, and 7 bases stayed unmatched. The CDR3 nucleotides read TGTGCCAGCAGCCATCTACAGGGGCTGGGCAATCAGCCCCAGCATTTT. Its translation is CASSHLQGLGNQPQHF.

This chain uses TRBV7-3 with TRBJ2-1; 12 bases align to TRBD2. The length of the CDR3 is 18 residues. Trimming cost V 1 base and J 0 bases; bases outside gene matches: 4. Per the germline V gene, CDR1 is SGHTA and CDR2 is FQGTGA. The CDR3, as DNA: TGTGCCAGCAGCTTAAGCGGACTAGCGGGAAGCTCCTACAATGAGCAGTTCTTC. Protein product: CASSLSGLAGSSYNEQFF.

This chain connects TRBV5-1 to TRBJ1-1; no clear D. This CDR3 spans 14 amino acids. The germline gives CDR1 SGHRS, CDR2 YFSETQ. V was pared by 4 bases and J by 1 base, with 11 bases between. The CDR3 DNA is TGCGCCAGCAGCCCCCTAACAAAGAACACTGAAGCTTTCTTT. Protein sequence: CASSPLTKNTEAFF.

This clone was detected a few times. The V gene is TRBV7-6, the J gene TRBJ2-1, with 8 bases aligning to TRBD2. Germline V CDR1 and CDR2: SGHVS, FNYEAQ. Unmatched junction bases numbered 7, after V lost 4 bases and J lost 5 bases. This CDR3 comprises 15 residues. CDR3 nucleotide sequence: TGTGCCAGCAGCTCAGGACTAGCAGCCAACAATGAGCAGTTCTTC. It codes for CASSSGLAANNEQFF.